The rows below give T cell receptor beta chains drawn from one sample of a study of control samples from healthy donors and cancer patients. Assay: immunoSEQ multiplex PCR; the TCRdb copy retains only in-frame clones and omits some. Here the sample spans some 120,000 clones, about 93% being singletons. What was sequenced was blood. The receptors shown here come from a man aged 30-40 years in good health. Each CDR3 is given with its conserved first and last residue. The D gene is left open where the match is weak. Size is stated for part of the rows, as once, few or many counts, or as a class when the clone is expanded.

v_gene	j_gene	d_gene	abundance	CDR3aa	CDR3nt
TRBV7-2	TRBJ2-5	-	-	CASSLANLYQETQYF	TGTGCCAGCAGCTTAGCGAACTTGTACCAAGAGACCCAGTACTTC
TRBV19	TRBJ2-7	TRBD1	-	CASSADREAYEQYF	TGTGCCAGTAGTGCAGACAGGGAAGCCTACGAGCAGTACTTC
TRBV5-4	TRBJ1-4	-	-	CASSSPNEKLFF	TGTGCCAGCAGCTCCCCAAATGAAAAACTGTTTTTT
TRBV12-5	TRBJ1-1	-	-	CASAPGGGNTEAFF	TGTGCTAGTGCCCCGGGGGGAGGTAACACTGAAGCTTTCTTT
TRBV14	TRBJ1-6	-	-	CASSQITGRNSPLHF	TGTGCCAGCAGCCAGATTACGGGACGGAATTCACCCCTCCACTTT
TRBV28	TRBJ1-6	-	-	CATRQGNSPLHF	TGTGCCACCAGGCAGGGAAATTCACCCCTCCACTTT
TRBV6-5	TRBJ1-4	TRBD1	-	CASRALTGDEKLFF	TGTGCCAGCAGAGCCCTGACAGGGGATGAAAAACTGTTTTTT
TRBV19	TRBJ1-3	TRBD1	-	CASSMDTGGIGNTIYF	TGTGCCAGTAGTATGGATACAGGGGGCATTGGAAACACCATATATTTT
TRBV18	TRBJ2-3	-	-	CASSPNRVSTDTQYF	TGTGCCAGCTCACCAAACAGGGTCAGCACAGATACGCAGTATTTT
TRBV5-4	TRBJ2-5	-	-	CASSLGREETQYF	TGTGCCAGCAGCTTGGGCAGGGAGGAGACCCAGTACTTC
TRBV5-4	TRBJ2-2	TRBD1	-	CASSSWTGGDTGELFF	TGTGCCAGCAGCTCTTGGACAGGGGGTGACACCGGGGAGCTGTTTTTT
TRBV19	TRBJ2-2	-	-	CASSGNSPRATGELFF	TGTGCCAGTAGTGGGAATAGTCCCAGGGCCACCGGGGAGCTGTTTTTT
TRBV7-6	TRBJ2-7	-	-	CASSPPGAMNGEQYF	TGTGCCAGCAGCCCCCCGGGGGCCATGAATGGGGAGCAGTACTTC
TRBV4-1	TRBJ1-5	-	-	CASSQERNQPQHF	TGCGCCAGCAGCCAAGAACGCAATCAGCCCCAGCATTTT
TRBV6-6	TRBJ2-2	TRBD2	-	CASSPQPPGLAGENTGELFF	TGTGCCAGCAGTCCTCAACCGCCCGGACTAGCGGGGGAGAACACCGGGGAGCTGTTTTTT
TRBV6-5	TRBJ2-6	-	-	CASSYSVSGANVLTF	TGTGCCAGCAGTTACTCGGTCTCTGGGGCCAACGTCCTGACTTTC
TRBV28	TRBJ2-2	-	once	CASSLIYGELFF	TGTGCCAGCAGTTTAATATACGGGGAGCTGTTTTTT
TRBV19	TRBJ1-4	-	-	CASTGTSTEKLFF	TGTGCCAGTACAGGGACCTCGACTGAAAAACTGTTTTTT
TRBV5-1	TRBJ2-2	-	-	CASSLGVGGTGGELFF	TGCGCCAGCAGCTTGGGGGTCGGGGGTACCGGCGGGGAGCTGTTTTTT
TRBV14	TRBJ2-5	TRBD2	-	CASSHRGLAGEISETQYF	TGTGCCAGCAGCCACCGGGGACTAGCGGGGGAAATCTCTGAGACCCAGTACTTC
TRBV6-4	TRBJ1-2	-	-	CASSEGPGNYGYTF	TGTGCCAGCAGTGAAGGTCCAGGGAACTATGGCTACACCTTC
TRBV7-2	TRBJ1-2	TRBD1	-	CASSRGQGYGYTF	TGTGCCAGCAGTCGCGGACAGGGGTATGGCTACACCTTC
TRBV5-1	TRBJ2-2	TRBD1	-	CASSLEGTGGATGELFF	TGCGCCAGCAGCTTGGAAGGGACAGGGGGTGCGACCGGGGAGCTGTTTTTT
TRBV19	TRBJ2-3	TRBD2	once	CASSISGGRTDTQYF	TGTGCCAGTAGTATATCTGGCGGGAGAACAGATACGCAGTATTTT
TRBV11-1	TRBJ2-2	TRBD2	-	CASSPGLAGNTGELFF	TGTGCCAGCAGCCCTGGACTAGCGGGGAACACCGGGGAGCTGTTTTTT
TRBV10-2	TRBJ2-7	TRBD1	-	CASSGPSDRVQGEQYF	TGCGCCAGCAGTGGGCCTTCCGACAGGGTACAAGGCGAGCAGTACTTC
TRBV15	TRBJ2-3	-	-	CATSRGGLGLSTDTQYF	TGTGCCACCAGCAGAGGGGGACTGGGACTCAGCACAGATACGCAGTATTTT
TRBV6-4	TRBJ1-2	TRBD1	once	CARTQGEGYTF	TGTGCCAGAACGCAGGGGGAGGGCTACACCTTC
TRBV5-1	TRBJ2-1	TRBD2	-	CASSLWSSGGAGSTYNEQFF	TGCGCCAGCAGCTTGTGGTCCAGCGGGGGGGCCGGGTCAACCTACAATGAGCAGTTCTTC
TRBV5-5	TRBJ1-1	TRBD1	-	CASSLKPGGGTEAFF	TGTGCCAGCAGCTTGAAGCCAGGGGGAGGCACTGAAGCTTTCTTT
TRBV6-1	TRBJ2-2	TRBD1	-	CASSEETGAPGELFF	TGTGCCAGCAGTGAAGAGACAGGGGCGCCCGGGGAGCTGTTTTTT
TRBV11-3	TRBJ1-1	-	-	CASSLDPAGRAFF	TGTGCCAGCAGCTTAGACCCCGCGGGTCGAGCTTTCTTT
TRBV10-3	TRBJ1-3	-	-	CAISEIEGGGNTIYF	TGTGCCATCAGTGAGATTGAGGGAGGAGGAAACACCATATATTTT
TRBV18	TRBJ2-3	TRBD2	-	CASSYSGGASDTQYF	TGTGCCAGCTCGTATAGCGGGGGGGCTTCGGATACGCAGTATTTT
TRBV15	TRBJ1-5	-	few	CATRELGGNQPQHF	TGTGCCACCAGGGAATTGGGTGGCAATCAGCCCCAGCATTTT
TRBV27	TRBJ2-1	-	-	CASSALGYGNEQFF	TGTGCCAGCAGTGCTCTCGGCTACGGCAATGAGCAGTTCTTC
TRBV9	TRBJ2-3	-	once	CASSVTGSTDTQYF	TGTGCCAGCAGCGTTACAGGGTCCACAGATACGCAGTATTTT
TRBV2	TRBJ1-3	-	once	CASSEEAASSGNTIYF	TGTGCCAGCAGTGAAGAGGCGGCCAGCTCTGGAAACACCATATATTTT
TRBV27	TRBJ1-2	-	-	CASRPSWSNYGYTF	TGTGCCAGCAGACCCTCCTGGTCTAACTATGGCTACACCTTC
TRBV5-1	TRBJ2-1	-	-	CASSLGQGGFNEQFF	TGCGCCAGCAGCTTGGGCCAGGGGGGTTTCAATGAGCAGTTCTTC
TRBV6-5	TRBJ1-4	TRBD1	-	CASSSSEQGANEKLFF	TGTGCCAGCAGTTCCTCCGAACAGGGGGCAAATGAAAAACTGTTTTTT
TRBV12-3/TRBV12-4	TRBJ1-1	TRBD1	once	CASSSRDSYEAFF	TGTGCCAGCAGTTCCCGGGACAGTTATGAAGCTTTCTTT
TRBV14	TRBJ1-2	TRBD1	-	CASSFRTGTKANYGYTF	TGTGCCAGCAGCTTCCGGACAGGGACCAAAGCTAACTATGGCTACACCTTC
TRBV9	TRBJ2-3	TRBD2	-	CASSASGGAKTDTQYF	TGTGCCAGCAGCGCCAGCGGGGGGGCCAAAACAGATACGCAGTATTTT
TRBV12-5	TRBJ2-6	TRBD1	once	CASGLGTGPGANVLTF	TGTGCTAGTGGTTTAGGGACAGGGCCTGGGGCCAACGTCCTGACTTTC
TRBV5-5	TRBJ2-1	TRBD2	-	CASSLVWTSSYNEQFF	TGTGCCAGCAGCTTGGTGTGGACTAGCTCCTACAATGAGCAGTTCTTC
TRBV28	TRBJ1-5	-	-	CASSLGSLRGGYQPQHF	TGTGCCAGCAGTTTAGGTTCCTTGCGGGGTGGTTATCAGCCCCAGCATTTT
TRBV12-3/TRBV12-4	TRBJ1-4	-	few	CASSFGEKLFF	TGTGCCAGCAGTTTCGGGGAAAAACTGTTTTTT
TRBV4-1	TRBJ2-3	-	-	CASSQDRGWDSDTQYF	TGCGCCAGCAGCCAAGACAGGGGTTGGGACTCAGATACGCAGTATTTT
TRBV6-2/TRBV6-3	TRBJ1-5	TRBD1	-	CASSPGQGLGSNQPQHF	TGTGCCAGCAGTCCAGGACAGGGACTAGGTAGCAATCAGCCCCAGCATTTT
TRBV9	TRBJ1-3	-	-	CASSVDLGGFSGNTIYF	TGTGCCAGCAGCGTCGATTTGGGGGGGTTCTCTGGAAACACCATATATTTT
TRBV5-1	TRBJ2-5	-	-	CASSQILGGETQYF	TGCGCCAGCAGCCAAATACTAGGGGGGGAGACCCAGTACTTC
TRBV11-2	TRBJ1-1	-	-	CASSLPITEAFF	TGTGCCAGCAGCTTACCGATCACTGAAGCTTTCTTT
TRBV30	TRBJ1-3	-	-	CAWGDGTGGNTIYF	TGTGCCTGGGGCGACGGGACGGGTGGAAACACCATATATTTT
TRBV9	TRBJ1-5	-	-	CASSLFDSYQPQHF	TGTGCCAGCAGCCTCTTTGACAGTTATCAGCCCCAGCATTTT
TRBV28	TRBJ1-2	TRBD1	-	CASSPPSGTGYGYTF	TGTGCCAGCAGTCCACCCTCCGGGACAGGATATGGCTACACCTTC
TRBV7-6	TRBJ1-1	-	-	CASGRDVTDTEAFF	TGTGCCAGCGGCAGGGACGTAACGGACACTGAAGCTTTCTTT
TRBV9	TRBJ1-1	TRBD1	-	CASSAILGQGEAFF	TGTGCCAGCAGCGCAATCTTAGGACAGGGGGAGGCTTTCTTT
TRBV3-1/TRBV3-2	TRBJ2-1	TRBD2	-	CASREASGSPEQFF	TGTGCCAGCAGAGAGGCTAGCGGTTCCCCGGAGCAGTTCTTC